Each of the 3 T cell receptor beta chains below was sequenced from the same sample in a study of beta chain features in type 1 diabetes. cDNA synthesis used the whole RNA isolate, giving expressed TCRB sequences. Sequenced by immunoSEQ multiplex PCR; TCRdb stores in-frame clones only, minus some. In the table there are 400,000 to 600,000 clones, 30% of which are singletons. The sample comprised naive CD4+ T cells from blood. The receptors were sampled from a man between 18 and 35 years old in good health.

In this sample, this clone turned up once. This chain links TRBV5-4 with TRBJ2-7; D possibly corresponds to TRBD2 (6 bases). There are 16 residues in the CDR3. V lost 4 bases and J lost 0, with 17 bases in between. Germline values: CDR1 SGHNT, CDR2 YYREEE (reference sequence). The CDR3 nucleotides are TGTGCCAGCAGCCGCCGAGAGGCGCGGGGCTCCTACGAGCAGTACTTC. It is translated as CASSRREARGSYEQYF.

There are a few counts of this clone. The rearrangement joins TRBV18 to TRBJ2-7, with D possibly being TRBD2 (5 bases). The germline V and J ends were trimmed by 1 base and 5 bases, with 15 bases remaining between them. The CDR3 sequence is 15 residues long. The germline gives CDR1 KGHSH, CDR2 LQKENI. The CDR3 region has the DNA TGTGCCAGCTCACCACGGGTGATGGGAGCGGACGAGCAGTACTTC. The encoded protein is CASSPRVMGADEQYF. Filled out from reference TRBV18 and TRBJ2-7, the complete variable domain reads NAGVMQNPRHLVRRRGQEARLRCSPMKGHSHVYWYRQLPEEGLKFMVYLQKENIIDESGMPKERFSAEFPKEGPSILRIQQVVRGDSAAYFCASSPRVMGADEQYFGPGTRLTVT.

There are a few counts of this clone. V usage is TRBV7-2 and J usage is TRBJ2-5; tentatively, D is TRBD2 (7 bases). The V gene lost 4 bases and the J gene lost 4 bases, with 16 bases spanning the gap. The CDR3 has 15 amino acids. Germline values: CDR1 SGHTA, CDR2 FQGNSA. The CDR3 coding sequence is TGTGCCAGCAGCTCCCTGGCGGGGGCGGGAGAGACCCAGTACTTC. Translated: CASSSLAGAGETQYF. The full variable domain, with the rest looked up from reference TRBV7-2 and TRBJ2-5, is GAGVSQSPSNKVTEKGKDVELRCDPISGHTALYWYRQSLGQGLEFLIYFQGNSAPDKSGLPSDRFSAERTGGSVSTLTIQRTQQEDSAVYLCASSSLAGAGETQYFGPGTRLLVL.